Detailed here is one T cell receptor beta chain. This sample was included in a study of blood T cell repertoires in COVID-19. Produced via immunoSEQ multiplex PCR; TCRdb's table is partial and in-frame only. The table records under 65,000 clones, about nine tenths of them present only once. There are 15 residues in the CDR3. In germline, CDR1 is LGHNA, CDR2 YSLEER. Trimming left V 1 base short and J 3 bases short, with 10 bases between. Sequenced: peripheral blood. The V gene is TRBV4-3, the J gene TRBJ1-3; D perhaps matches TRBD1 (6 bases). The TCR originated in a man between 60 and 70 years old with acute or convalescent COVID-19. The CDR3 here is CASSQATGFGNTIYF. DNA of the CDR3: TGCGCCAGCAGCCAAGCAACAGGGTTTGGAAACACCATATATTTT.